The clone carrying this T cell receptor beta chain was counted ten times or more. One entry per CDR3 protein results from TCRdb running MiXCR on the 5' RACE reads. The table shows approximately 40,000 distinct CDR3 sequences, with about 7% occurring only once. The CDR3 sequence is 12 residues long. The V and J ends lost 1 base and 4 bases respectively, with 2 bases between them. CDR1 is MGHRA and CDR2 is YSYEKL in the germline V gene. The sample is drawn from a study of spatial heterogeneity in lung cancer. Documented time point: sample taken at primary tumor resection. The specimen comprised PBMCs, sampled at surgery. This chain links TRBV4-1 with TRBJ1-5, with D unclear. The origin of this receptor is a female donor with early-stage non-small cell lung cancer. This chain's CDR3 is CASSQVNQPQHF. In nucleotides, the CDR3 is TGCGCCAGCAGCCAAGTAAATCAGCCCCAGCATTTT.